Presented here are 3 T cell receptor beta chains from one specimen sequenced in a study of T cells in Graves' hyperthyroidism and ophthalmopathy. RNA transcripts yielded amplified TCR beta CDR3 regions. TCR CDR3 regions were first amplified by RT-PCR with HTBI primers. TCRdb itself ran the multiplex PCR reads through MiXCR, one entry per CDR3 protein. The repertoire has around 350,000 distinct CDR3 sequences, approximately 19% of them found once; the top ten carry 3.7%. Sample: blood. The receptors were gathered from a woman under 30 with Graves' hyperthyroidism.

This clonotype was recorded many times. The chain joins TRBV10-3 to TRBJ2-7, with TRBD1 matching over 9 bases. The J segment lost 5 bases and the V segment lost 6 bases, leaving 8 bases of the junction unmatched. Looked up from germline, CDR1 is ENHRY and CDR2 is SYGVKD. The CDR3 extends over 14 amino acids. The CDR3 DNA follows: TGTGCCATCAGCGAACAGGGGGCAGAGGACGAGCAGTACTTC. The encoded protein is CAISEQGAEDEQYF.

This clonotype has at least ten counts. The chain employs TRBV10-3 and TRBJ1-5, with D possibly being TRBD1 (6 bases). Between the trimmed V and J ends, which lost 5 bases and 14 bases, there was a span of 19 bases. The V gene's germline CDR1 is ENHRY and CDR2 SYGVKD. CDR3 length: 13 residues. The CDR3 is CAISTTGSVPEHF. Written as DNA, the CDR3 is TGTGCCATCAGTACGACAGGTTCGGTACCTGAGCATTTT.

In its sample, this clonotype was seen many times. The V gene is TRBV4-1, the J gene TRBJ2-5; D gene uncertain. Germline V gene data show CDR1 as MGHRA and CDR2 as YSYEKL. This CDR3 comprises 14 residues. V was pared by 4 bases and J by 7 bases, with 16 bases between. CDR3 bases: TGCGCCAGCAGCCTCGACCCAACCCGAGGGACCCAGTACTTC. This sequence encodes CASSLDPTRGTQYF.